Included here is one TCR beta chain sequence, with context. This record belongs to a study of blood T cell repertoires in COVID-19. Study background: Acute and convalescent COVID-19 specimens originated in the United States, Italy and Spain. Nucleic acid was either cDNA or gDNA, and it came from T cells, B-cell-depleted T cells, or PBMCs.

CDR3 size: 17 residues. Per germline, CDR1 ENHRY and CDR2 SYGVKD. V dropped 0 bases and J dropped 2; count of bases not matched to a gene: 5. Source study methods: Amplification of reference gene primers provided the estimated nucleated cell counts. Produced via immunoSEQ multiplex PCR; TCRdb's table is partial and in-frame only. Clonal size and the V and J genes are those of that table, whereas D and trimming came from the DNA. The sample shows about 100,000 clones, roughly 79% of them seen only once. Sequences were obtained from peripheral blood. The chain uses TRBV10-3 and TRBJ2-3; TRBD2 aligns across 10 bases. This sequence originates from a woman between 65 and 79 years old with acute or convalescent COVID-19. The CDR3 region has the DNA TGTGCCATCAGTGAGTCGGCTAGCGGGGGTTACACAGATACGCAGTATTTT. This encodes CAISESASGGYTDTQYF.